This entry features one T cell receptor (beta chain) sequence. Antigen specificity is unknown. Germline is not matched at one junction end, which may reflect a read error. This entry is derived from a study of cytomegalovirus exposure and HLA in healthy donors. General study points: As confirmed in vitro, a few CMV-associated chains were specific for CMV antigens.

The length of the CDR3 is 11 residues. Per germline, CDR1 SQVTM and CDR2 ANQGSEA. A multiplex PCR was run with 60 Vbeta primers and 13 Jbeta primers. Produced via immunoSEQ multiplex PCR; TCRdb's table is partial and in-frame only. The sample carries 90,000 to 120,000 clones, approximately 80% recorded once. The V call is TRBV29-1, the J call TRBJ1-1; no clear D gene. Sequences were obtained from PBMCs. The sequence was collected from a male donor in good health and CMV-seronegative. CDR3: CSVVSFTEAFF. CDR3 bases: TGCAGCGTTGTAAGTTTCACTGAGGCTTTCTTT.